The rows below give T cell receptor beta chains drawn from one sample of a study of shared clonotypes between healthy human individuals. Using immunoSEQ multiplex PCR, the repertoire was profiled, and TCRdb retains in-frame clones only, with some absent. The sample shows 1.6 million or so clones, roughly 98.5% of them seen only once. Sequenced: naive CD4+ T cells sorted from blood. These receptor sequences come from a young man in good health. Each CDR3 is given with its conserved first and last residue.

J: TRBJ1-1; V: TRBV10-3; CDR3: CAISVKGDMNTEAFF
J: TRBJ1-5; V: TRBV28; CDR3: CASSLLTITNQPQHF
J: TRBJ2-7; V: TRBV27; CDR3: CASSRGLARGFSEQYF
J: TRBJ1-4; V: TRBV5-8; CDR3: CASSLGGVEKLFF
J: TRBJ2-7; V: TRBV10-1; CDR3: CASSVGDEQYF
J: TRBJ2-7; V: TRBV11-3; CDR3: CASSASTGTFLYF
J: TRBJ2-1; V: TRBV10-2; CDR3: CASTVHEQFF
J: TRBJ2-3; V: TRBV5-6; CDR3: CASSSPSGQRELYTQYF
J: TRBJ1-3; V: TRBV28; CDR3: CASSTGGGNTIYF
J: TRBJ1-4; V: TRBV7-2; CDR3: CASSLDSSNEKLFF
J: TRBJ1-5; V: TRBV20-1; CDR3: CSARDREPQHF
J: TRBJ2-7; V: TRBV29-1; CDR3: CSVEGRFEQYF
J: TRBJ2-7; V: TRBV14; CDR3: CASSQQRYEQYF
J: TRBJ1-1; V: TRBV7-6; CDR3: CASSPRQNTEAFF
J: TRBJ2-7; V: TRBV9; CDR3: CASSPTNYPSDSSYEQYF
J: TRBJ2-7; V: TRBV5-1; CDR3: CASRGESYDSSYEQYF
J: TRBJ2-3; V: TRBV9; CDR3: CASSVQAGGDTQYF
J: TRBJ2-3; V: TRBV30; CDR3: CAWSRGSTDTQYF
J: TRBJ2-7; V: TRBV11-3; CDR3: CASSLGTEYEQYF
J: TRBJ2-1; V: TRBV6-5; CDR3: CASSRTGNNEQFF
J: TRBJ2-7; V: TRBV29-1; CDR3: CSVARGLSYEQYF
J: TRBJ2-7; V: TRBV29-1; CDR3: CSAINQGEVSYEQYF
J: TRBJ2-5; V: TRBV9; CDR3: CASSDRGEQETQYF
J: TRBJ1-5; V: TRBV2; CDR3: CASTGGFGSNQPQHF
J: TRBJ2-4; V: TRBV5-1; CDR3: CASSRASRTGAPLAKNIQYF
J: TRBJ2-3; V: TRBV11-2; CDR3: CASSLDTDTQYF
J: TRBJ1-4; V: TRBV29-1; CDR3: CSVEGNEKLFF
J: TRBJ1-4; V: TRBV6-6; CDR3: CASTGTWDEKLFF
J: TRBJ2-5; V: TRBV7-9; CDR3: CASSSPYATRQETQYF